The text below deals with one T cell receptor (beta chain). Its antigen is unknown. This entry comes from a study of cytomegalovirus exposure and HLA in healthy donors. General observations from the study: Within the approximately 130 validation repertoires, first-cohort TCR clusters tended to co-occur, according to a later analysis. Among the CMV-associated chains, three were confirmed in vitro as specific for CMV antigens. The classifier reportedly diagnosed cytomegalovirus status with high sensitivity and specificity.

Here immunoSEQ multiplex PCR was the method, and the copy in TCRdb shows in-frame clones only, minus some. Of approximately 65,000 clones listed, around 97% were seen once; the top ten hold around 2.2%. The study drew the donors from its approximately 110-subject validation cohort, separate from the approximately 700-subject first cohort. Trimming removed 6 bases at V and 8 bases at J, with 23 bases between. Germline-derived CDR1 and CDR2 are SEHNR and FQNEAQ (reference sequence). The CDR3 is 16 residues long. Sequenced input: PBMCs. The sequence was obtained from a man younger than 30 in good health and CMV-seronegative. The chain is built from TRBV7-9 and TRBJ2-1; perhaps TRBD2 as D (6 bases). The CDR3 protein is CASSFRAGPQVHEQFF. In DNA, the CDR3 is TGTGCCAGCAGTTTCAGGGCGGGACCTCAGGTGCATGAGCAGTTCTTC. Based on the CDR3 plus reference TRBV7-9 and TRBJ2-1, the full variable domain is DTGVSQNPRHKITKRGQNVTFRCDPISEHNRLYWYRQTLGQGPEFLTYFQNEAQLEKSRLLSDRFSAERPKGSFSTLEIQRTEQGDSAMYLCASSFRAGPQVHEQFFGPGTRLTVL.